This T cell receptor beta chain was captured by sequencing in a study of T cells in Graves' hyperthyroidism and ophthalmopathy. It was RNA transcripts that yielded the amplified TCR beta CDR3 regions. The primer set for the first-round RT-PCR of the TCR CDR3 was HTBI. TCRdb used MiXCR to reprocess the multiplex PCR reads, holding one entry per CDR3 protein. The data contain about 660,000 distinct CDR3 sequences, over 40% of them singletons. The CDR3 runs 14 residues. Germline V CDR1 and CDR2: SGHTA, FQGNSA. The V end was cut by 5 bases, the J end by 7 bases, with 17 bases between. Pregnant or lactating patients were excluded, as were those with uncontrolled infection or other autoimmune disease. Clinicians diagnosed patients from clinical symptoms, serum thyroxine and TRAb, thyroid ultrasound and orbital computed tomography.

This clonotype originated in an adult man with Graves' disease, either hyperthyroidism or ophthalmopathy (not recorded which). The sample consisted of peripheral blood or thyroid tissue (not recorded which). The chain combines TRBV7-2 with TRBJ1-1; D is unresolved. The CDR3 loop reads CASSQRTVKGEAFF. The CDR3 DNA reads TGTGCCAGCAGCCAAAGAACAGTGAAGGGTGAAGCTTTCTTT.